This T cell receptor beta chain was identified in a study of control samples from healthy donors and cancer patients. The repertoire was sequenced with immunoSEQ multiplex PCR; TCRdb's copy has only in-frame clones and lacks some. Here the sample spans 150,000 or so clones, 75% to 95% being singletons. The germline gives CDR1 SEHNR, CDR2 FQNEAQ (reference sequence). The CDR3 is 14 amino acids. Trimming shortened V by 5 bases and J by 2 bases, and 12 bases separated the two germline ends. Sequences were obtained from blood. The J gene is TRBJ1-2, the V gene TRBV7-9; maybe TRBD1 (6 bases). This TCR was sampled from a man aged 18 to 29 in good health. The CDR3 reads CASSPHQGNYGYTF. As DNA, the CDR3 is TGTGCCAGCAGCCCACACCAGGGGAACTATGGCTACACCTTC. Filled out from reference TRBV7-9 and TRBJ1-2, the complete variable domain reads DTGVSQNPRHKITKRGQNVTFRCDPISEHNRLYWYRQTLGQGPEFLTYFQNEAQLEKSRLLSDRFSAERPKGSFSTLEIQRTEQGDSAMYLCASSPHQGNYGYTFGSGTRLTVV.